Reported below is one T cell receptor beta chain. What it binds is unknown. The time point denotes: week 11, during vaccination. With topical imiquimod, each dose of the vaccine consisted of 300 ug of mutant IDH1 20-mer peptide. This specimen comes from a study of a mutant IDH1 vaccine in newly diagnosed glioma. Study at large: Patients came in for eight vaccinations, in weeks 1, 3, 5, 7, 11, 15, 19 and 23. Investigators started vaccination 4-6 weeks after radiotherapy alone, or with temozolomide cycles. Patients were pretreated with radiotherapy, temozolomide, or both, mostly both.

Study findings and constraints: Altogether, approximately 93% of patients exhibited vaccine-induced immune responses.

Here immunoSEQ multiplex PCR was the method, and the copy in TCRdb shows in-frame clones only, minus some. Of around 25,000 clones in the sample, around 73% were seen once. The ends were cut back, 6 bases at V and 3 bases at J, with 30 bases in the middle. This CDR3 has 19 amino acids. Germline lookup yields CDR1 WNHNN and CDR2 SYGVQD (reference sequence). Sequencing was performed on PBMCs, taken from a glioma patient whose treatment included an IDH1 peptide vaccine. The sequence came from a woman in her late teens or twenties with glioma. V and J are TRBV10-1 and TRBJ2-7, with D maybe TRBD1 (5 bases). The CDR3 coding sequence is TGCGCCAGCAGCCAAGACCGGCGCGCAGGGTTATTCTCCTGCTACGAGCAGTACTTC. Protein product: CASSQDRRAGLFSCYEQYF.